The 30 T cell receptor beta chains in this list originate from one sample, sequenced in a study of blood T cell repertoires in COVID-19. The table came from immunoSEQ multiplex PCR; TCRdb's copy has only in-frame clones and leaves some out. The table includes tens of thousands of clones, around 77% detected once. The sample comprised peripheral blood. The origin of the receptors is a man in his 70s with active or convalescent COVID-19.

This chain joins TRBV20-1 and TRBJ2-5, with D tentatively TRBD2 (6 bases). Trimming took 3 bases from V and 13 from J, leaving 21 bases between them. Per the germline V gene, CDR1 is DFQATT and CDR2 is SNEGSKA (reference sequence). The CDR3 totals 13 residues. Written as DNA, the CDR3 is TGCAGTGCTAGTATGAGACTAGGAGGGTTCCGGTACTTC. Translated: CSASMRLGGFRYF.

The rearrangement joins TRBV5-1 to TRBJ2-7; tentatively, D is TRBD2 (5 bases). CDR1 and CDR2 from the germline V gene are SGHRS and YFSETQ. CDR3 length: 14 residues. V lost 4 bases and J 3 bases, leaving 14 bases between the germline ends. This CDR3 reads CASSVAGEIYEQYF. The CDR3 coding sequence is TGCGCCAGCAGCGTTGCCGGGGAGATCTACGAGCAGTACTTC.

The chain uses TRBV7-3 and TRBJ2-3; D remains unclear. The CDR3 consists of 13 residues. Germline loops: CDR1 SGHTA, CDR2 FQGTGA. V gave up 5 bases and J gave up 3 bases, with 9 bases separating them. The CDR3 DNA reads TGTGCCAGCAGCCAAGCCCGAACAGATACGCAGTATTTT. This codes for CASSQARTDTQYF.

This chain connects TRBV5-1 to TRBJ2-1, with TRBD2 matching 8 bases. V lost 0 bases and J lost 3; bases outside the gene matches: 2. The CDR3 runs 15 residues. Germline assignment: CDR1 SGHRS and CDR2 YFSETQ. CDR3 bases: TGCGCCAGCAGCTTGGATAGCGGGGTCTACAATGAGCAGTTCTTC. Encoded protein: CASSLDSGVYNEQFF.

This rearrangement joins TRBV18 to TRBJ2-6; D is ambiguous. From germline, CDR1 is KGHSH and CDR2 LQKENI. The CDR3 is 18 amino acids. V lost 2 bases, J lost 0 bases, and 14 bases lay in between. The CDR3 DNA follows: TGTGCCAGCTCACCATTAGTCTCCCCTAGCTCTGGGGCCAACGTCCTGACTTTC. Its protein is CASSPLVSPSSGANVLTF.

The chain has TRBV6-5 and TRBJ1-5; TRBD1 matches at 12 bases. This CDR3 region has 15 residues. The ends lost 5 bases at V and 5 bases at J; junction bases unmatched: 4. Germline CDR1 and CDR2: MNHEY and SVGAGI. CDR3 sequence (DNA): TGTGCCAGCAGTCCGGGACAGGGGGCGGATCAGCCCCAGCATTTT. Protein: CASSPGQGADQPQHF.

CDR3 sequence reads: CASQTGAYEQYF. CDR3 in DNA: TGTGCCTCGCAGACAGGGGCTTACGAGCAGTACTTC. The V gene is TRBV30, the J gene TRBJ2-7, with 8 bases lining up with TRBD1. The CDR3 length is 12 residues. After removal of 7 bases from V and 4 bases from J, the junction contained 6 bases not matched to a gene. From germline, CDR1 is GTSNPN and CDR2 SVGIG (reference sequence).

The chain couples TRBV19 to TRBJ2-1, with 7 nucleotides matching TRBD1. This CDR3 is built from 15 residues. The V gene end was trimmed by 5 bases and the J gene end by 9 bases; junction bases not matched to a gene: 13. Germline CDR1 reads LNHDA; CDR2 reads SQIVND (reference sequence). CDR3 DNA sequence: TGTGCCAGTAGTGCTGACAGGGCAAGTCTACCTGAGCAGTTCTTC. This encodes CASSADRASLPEQFF.

The rearrangement uses TRBV5-6 and TRBJ2-3; D may be TRBD1 (5 bases). V was shortened by 4 bases and J by 5 bases, with 20 bases between the two germline ends. This CDR3 contains 16 residues. The germline gives CDR1 SGHDT, CDR2 YYEEEE. The CDR3: CASSPRTWGSRDTQYF. The CDR3 DNA follows: TGTGCCAGCAGCCCCCGGACATGGGGCTCCCGAGATACGCAGTATTTT.

V and J are TRBV30 and TRBJ1-6; weak D call: TRBD1 (5 bases). Germline lookup yields CDR1 GTSNPN and CDR2 SVGIG (reference sequence). V was clipped by 2 bases and J by 11 bases, with 13 bases between them. The CDR3 contains 13 residues. The DNA of the CDR3 is TGTGCCTGGAGTCAGCTCAGGGAGGCACCCCTCCACTTT. Its translation is CAWSQLREAPLHF.

This clone was counted between two and nine times. The J gene is TRBJ2-7, the V gene TRBV2, with D tentatively TRBD2 (6 bases). Trimming left V 8 bases short and J 6 bases short, with 20 bases between. Germline CDR1 SNHLY, CDR2 FYNNEI. The CDR3 has 14 residues. This chain's CDR3 is CASGGTDHLSEQYF. The DNA of the CDR3 is TGTGCCAGCGGAGGGACGGACCACCTTTCCGAGCAGTACTTC.

V gene TRBV7-9 combines with J gene TRBJ1-1; D ambiguous. V dropped 2 bases and J dropped 0 bases, with 4 bases sitting between them. CDR3 length: 13 residues. The V gene's germline CDR1 is SEHNR and CDR2 FQNEAQ (reference sequence). In DNA form, the CDR3 reads TGTGCCAGCAGCTTAACGGTGAACACTGAAGCTTTCTTT. As protein: CASSLTVNTEAFF.

Only a few counts were recorded for this clone. The genes are TRBV4-2 and TRBJ1-3, with 7 bases lining up with TRBD1. Germline trimming cut 0 bases from V and 8 bases from J; bases unmatched to any gene: 7. CDR3 length: 15 amino acids. In germline, CDR1 is LGHNA, CDR2 YNFKEQ. In DNA form, the CDR3 reads TGTGCCAGCAGCCAAGACGACAGGGAGGAATACACCATATATTTT. It codes for CASSQDDREEYTIYF.

In the case of this clone: Given a far larger clone just one base away, this is likely a sequencing read error. Distinct nucleotide sequences in the sample also encode this CDR3. The chain joins TRBV11-3 to TRBJ2-7; 9 bases line up with TRBD2. CDR3 length equals 15 residues. The V and J ends lost 5 bases and 4 bases, in that order; junction bases with no gene match: 9. Germline V gives CDR1 SGHNT, CDR2 YENEEA. The CDR3 is CASSRIAGGDYEQYF. The CDR3 bases are TGTGCCAGCAGCCGTATTGCGGGGGGGGATTACGAGCAGTACTTC.

This clone came up a few times. This chain links TRBV27 with TRBJ1-3; D is undetermined. CDR1 and CDR2 from the germline V gene are MNHEY and SMNVEV (reference sequence). V gave up 11 bases and J gave up 0 bases, with 17 bases separating them. The CDR3 sequence is 15 residues long. CDR3 in DNA: TGTGCCGGCATCCGTTCGGGTAGCTCTGGAAACACCATATATTTT. Its protein is CAGIRSGSSGNTIYF.

The genes are TRBV5-4 and TRBJ1-1; D ambiguous. Trimming left V 0 bases short and J 1 base short, with 10 bases between. There are 15 residues in the CDR3. Germline V gives CDR1 SGHNT, CDR2 YYREEE (reference sequence). The CDR3 DNA follows: TGTGCCAGCAGCTTGGCCGGGGTGAGGAACACTGAAGCTTTCTTT. Translating it yields CASSLAGVRNTEAFF.

The CDR3 spells CASSPTGHSNTGELFF. Written as DNA, the CDR3 is TGTGCCAGCAGCCCAACGGGACACTCAAACACCGGGGAGCTGTTTTTT. The chain employs TRBV9 and TRBJ2-2, with D tentatively TRBD1 (6 bases). Germline V gene data show CDR1 as SGDLS and CDR2 as YYNGEE. V was cut by 4 bases and J by 2 bases, with 15 bases left in between. CDR3 length equals 16 residues.

This sequence joins TRBV3-1 (or the pseudogene TRBV3-2) and TRBJ1-5; D gene ambiguous. Trimming shortened V by 0 bases and J by 3 bases, and 6 bases separated the two germline ends. The CDR3 totals 14 residues. Germline lookup yields CDR1 LGHDT and CDR2 YNNKEL (reference sequence). CDR3 sequence reads: CASSQDIVNQPQHF. In DNA, the CDR3 is TGTGCCAGCAGCCAAGATATCGTCAATCAGCCCCAGCATTTT.

The table lists this clone with a count of one. This chain uses TRBV29-1 with TRBJ2-4; 9 nucleotides line up with TRBD2. The CDR3 totals 12 residues. The germline gives CDR1 SQVTM, CDR2 ANQGSEA. V lost 3 bases to trimming and J lost 15 bases; unmatched junction nucleotides: 9. CDR3 loop: CSVDGGGEVRYF. The CDR3 nucleotides are TGCAGCGTTGATGGCGGGGGGGAGGTTCGGTACTTC. Together with reference TRBV29-1 and TRBJ2-4, the CDR3 gives the full variable domain: SAVISQKPSRDICQRGTSLTIQCQVDSQVTMMFWYRQQPGQSLTLIATANQGSEATYESGFVIDKFPISRPNLTFSTLTVSNMSPEDSSIYLCSVDGGGEVRYFGAGTRLSVL.

This clone was observed a few times. The chain combines TRBV5-1 with TRBJ1-2, with a possible D match to TRBD1 (5 bases). This CDR3 is 13 amino acids long. V lost 4 bases and J lost 4, with 11 bases in between. The germline V gene has CDR1 SGHRS and CDR2 YFSETQ. The CDR3 DNA is TGCGCCAGCAGCCTGGGGGGAGTCTATGGCTACACCTTC. It encodes CASSLGGVYGYTF. The full variable domain, its missing parts supplied by reference TRBV5-1 and TRBJ1-2, is KAGVTQTPRYLIKTRGQQVTLSCSPISGHRSVSWYQQTPGQGLQFLFEYFSETQRNKGNFPGRFSGRQFSNSRSEMNVSTLELGDSALYLCASSLGGVYGYTFGSGTRLTVV.

The CDR3 is CASSLDNQETQYF. As DNA, the CDR3 is TGTGCCAGCAGCTTGGACAACCAAGAGACCCAGTACTTC. The chain is built from TRBV5-6 and TRBJ2-5; no reliable D call. CDR3 length: 13 residues. V was trimmed by 0 bases and J by 0 bases, leaving 3 bases between them. CDR1 and CDR2 (germline): SGHDT, YYEEEE.

A remark on this clone: Distinct nucleotide sequences in the sample also encode this CDR3. The V and J genes are TRBV30 and TRBJ1-2; no reliable D call. V shed 3 bases and J shed 0 bases, with 8 bases lying between them. The CDR3 is made up of 13 amino acids. Germline CDR1 reads GTSNPN; CDR2 reads SVGIG (reference sequence). CDR3 protein: CAWRGGANYGYTF. The CDR3 region has the DNA TGTGCCTGGAGGGGAGGAGCTAACTATGGCTACACCTTC.

The chain is built from TRBV11-2 and TRBJ2-2, with D unresolved. V lost 3 bases and J lost 2, with 7 bases in between. Germline CDR1 reads SGHAT; CDR2 reads FQNNGV. The CDR3 runs to 14 residues. This CDR3 is CASSFTVNTGELFF. As DNA, the CDR3 is TGTGCCAGCAGCTTTACAGTAAACACCGGGGAGCTGTTTTTT.

V usage is TRBV6-1 and J usage is TRBJ1-2; D is uncertain. V lost 3 bases and J lost 4, with 9 bases in between. Germline assignment: CDR1 MNHNS and CDR2 SASEGT. The CDR3 consists of 13 residues. Here the CDR3 DNA reads TGTGCCAGCAGTGACCAAATCCCCTATGGCTACACCTTC. This sequence encodes CASSDQIPYGYTF.

This rearrangement joins TRBV7-9 to TRBJ2-3; 10 bases agree with TRBD2. The CDR3 has 15 residues. Per the germline V gene, CDR1 is SEHNR and CDR2 is FQNEAQ (reference sequence). With 3 bases clipped from V and 3 bases from J, the junction kept 3 bases outside the gene matches. The CDR3 DNA reads as TGTGCCAGCAGCTTGTTAGCGGGGGGTACAGATACGCAGTATTTT. It specifies CASSLLAGGTDTQYF.

This clone was seen just once. The CDR3 region has the DNA TGTGCCAGCAGTCCTACCCTGGACAGCTATTCACCCCTCCACTTT. Its protein product is CASSPTLDSYSPLHF. The chain is built from TRBV28 and TRBJ1-6, with D perhaps matching TRBD1 (6 bases). The CDR3 loop spans 15 amino acids. V dropped 5 bases and J dropped 8 bases, with 16 bases sitting between them. In germline, CDR1 is MDHEN, CDR2 SYDVKM. The complete variable domain, with remaining parts taken from reference TRBV28 and TRBJ1-6, reads DVKVTQSSRYLVKRTGEKVFLECVQDMDHENMFWYRQDPGLGLRLIYFSYDVKMKEKGDIPEGYSVSREKKERFSLILESASTNQTSMYLCASSPTLDSYSPLHFGNGTRLTVT.

This clone was found once. In DNA form, the CDR3 reads TGTGCCAGCAGTTTAAGAAGCGTTGAGACCCAGCATTTT. Translated, it gives CASSLRSVETQHF. The J gene is TRBJ1-5, the V gene TRBV12-3 or TRBV12-4, with unresolved D. CDR3 size: 13 residues. With 2 bases removed from V and 11 bases from J, the gap between germline ends came to 13 bases.

This chain links TRBV19 with TRBJ1-5, with TRBD1 as a possible D gene (5 bases). Trimming left V 3 bases short and J 2 bases short, with 11 bases between. Germline loops: CDR1 LNHDA, CDR2 SQIVND (reference sequence). CDR3 length: 15 amino acids. CDR3 nucleotide sequence: TGTGCCAGTAGTATGGGGCAGATTGGCAATCAGCCCCAGCATTTT. It encodes CASSMGQIGNQPQHF.

The gene calls are TRBV4-2 and TRBJ2-1, with D possibly being TRBD1 (6 bases). The CDR3 extends over 16 amino acids. With 4 bases removed from V and 10 bases from J, the gap between germline ends came to 23 bases. The germline gives CDR1 LGHNA, CDR2 YNFKEQ. In nucleotides, the CDR3 is TGTGCCAGCAGCCGTGGGGGCCCCGATAGGGCATCGGAGCAGTTCTTC. Translated, it gives CASSRGGPDRASEQFF.

About this clone: The sample holds other DNA sequences that translate to the same CDR3. This chain links TRBV5-1 with TRBJ2-5; tentatively, D is TRBD1 (5 bases). Germline V lookup: CDR1 SGHRS, CDR2 YFSETQ. This CDR3 has 14 amino acids. V lost 5 bases, J lost 2 bases, and 13 bases lay in between. CDR3 in DNA: TGCGCCAGCAGTCTCGGACAAGGGCAAGAGACCCAGTACTTC. Encoded protein: CASSLGQGQETQYF.